These T cell receptor beta chains were read from a single sample in a study of neurological immune-mediated disorders. MiXCR was run by TCRdb on the 5' RACE reads, yielding one entry per CDR3 protein. The sample consists of 20,000 to 30,000 distinct CDR3 sequences, less than 15% of them appearing once. Sequenced: CD4+ T cells from blood. These receptors all come from a female donor with HTLV-1-associated myelopathy (HAM/TSP). CDR3s include the opening cysteine and the closing phenylalanine or tryptophan. The D gene is left open where the match is weak. Only part of the rows carry a size: once, few, many, or a class if the clone is expanded.

V: TRBV5-1; J: TRBJ2-3; size: NA; D: NA; CDR3: CASSSQGTDTQYF; DNA: TGCGCCAGCAGCAGCCAGGGAACAGATACGCAGTATTTT
V: TRBV7-2; J: TRBJ2-7; size: many; D: NA; CDR3: CASSPDREYEQYF; DNA: TGTGCCAGCAGCCCGGACAGAGAGTACGAGCAGTACTTC
V: TRBV29-1; J: TRBJ1-4; size: once; D: NA; CDR3: CVEVPGNEKLFF; DNA: TGCGTTGAGGTCCCCGGTAATGAAAAACTGTTTTTT
V: TRBV5-1; J: TRBJ1-6; size: many; D: NA; CDR3: CASRPWESANSPLHF; DNA: TGCGCCAGCCGGCCTTGGGAATCGGCGAATTCACCCCTCCACTTT
V: TRBV3-1; J: TRBJ1-2; size: few; D: NA; CDR3: CASSEGMTSEDGYTF; DNA: TGTGCCAGCAGCGAGGGAATGACGTCCGAGGATGGCTACACCTTC
V: TRBV20-1; J: TRBJ1-4; size: many; D: NA; CDR3: CSARGTRALFF; DNA: TGCAGTGCTAGAGGGACGAGGGCACTGTTTTTT
V: TRBV7-6; J: TRBJ2-2; size: NA; D: NA; CDR3: CASSLGGAIANTGELFF; DNA: TGTGCCAGCAGCTTAGGTGGAGCCATAGCGAACACCGGGGAGCTGTTTTTT
V: TRBV20-1; J: TRBJ1-5; size: many; D: NA; CDR3: CSARDEGWGGPQHF; DNA: TGCAGTGCTAGAGATGAGGGGTGGGGGGGGCCCCAGCATTTT
V: TRBV10-3; J: TRBJ2-6; size: many; D: NA; CDR3: CAISFSGANVLTF; DNA: TGTGCCATCTCCTTCTCTGGGGCCAACGTCCTGACTTTC
V: TRBV4-1; J: TRBJ2-2; size: many; D: NA; CDR3: CASSQVGGGVGTGELFF; DNA: TGCGCCAGCAGCCAAGTGGGGGGGGGCGTCGGTACCGGGGAGCTGTTTTTT
V: TRBV5-1; J: TRBJ2-1; size: many; D: NA; CDR3: CASSLPSDEQFF; DNA: TGCGCCAGCAGCCTCCCTAGCGATGAGCAGTTCTTC
V: TRBV6-5; J: TRBJ2-2; size: NA; D: NA; CDR3: CASHGYTGELFF; DNA: TGTGCCAGCCACGGATACACCGGGGAGCTGTTTTTT
V: TRBV7-8; J: TRBJ2-7; size: NA; D: NA; CDR3: CASSLRRAPFSYEQYF; DNA: TGTGCCAGCAGCTTAAGGCGGGCCCCCTTCTCCTACGAGCAGTACTTC
V: TRBV10-3; J: TRBJ1-4; size: many; D: TRBD1; CDR3: CAISEKPGTGDKLFF; DNA: TGTGCCATCAGTGAGAAACCCGGGACAGGGGACAAACTGTTTTTT
V: TRBV20-1; J: TRBJ2-7; size: many; D: TRBD1; CDR3: CSASSPDRGTYEQYF; DNA: TGCAGTGCTTCCAGCCCTGACAGGGGGACCTACGAGCAGTACTTC
V: TRBV24-1; J: TRBJ2-1; size: many; D: TRBD1; CDR3: CATSDLTGTGYNEQFF; DNA: TGTGCCACCAGTGATTTGACCGGGACAGGGTACAATGAGCAGTTCTTC
V: TRBV10-1; J: TRBJ2-1; size: NA; D: TRBD2; CDR3: CASSEISGRTNNEQFF; DNA: TGCGCCAGCAGCGAGATTAGCGGGAGGACCAACAATGAGCAGTTCTTC
V: TRBV20-1; J: TRBJ2-1; size: many; D: TRBD2; CDR3: CSLRAGGASSSYNEQFF; DNA: TGCAGTCTTCGGGCGGGAGGCGCTTCCAGCTCCTACAATGAGCAGTTCTTC
V: TRBV10-3; J: TRBJ1-6; size: many; D: NA; CDR3: CAISKGFGDSPLHF; DNA: TGTGCCATCAGTAAAGGGTTTGGGGATTCACCCCTCCACTTT
V: TRBV30; J: TRBJ1-6; size: many; D: NA; CDR3: CAWSAEGHTRLNSPLHF; DNA: TGTGCCTGGAGTGCCGAGGGGCACACGCGCCTTAATTCACCCCTCCACTTT
V: TRBV3-1; J: TRBJ2-1; size: many; D: NA; CDR3: CASSQEERYNEQFF; DNA: TGTGCCAGCAGCCAAGAAGAACGATACAATGAGCAGTTCTTC
V: TRBV5-1; J: TRBJ1-1; size: many; D: NA; CDR3: CASSLNWDRDTEAFF; DNA: TGCGCCAGCAGCTTGAATTGGGACCGAGACACTGAAGCTTTCTTT
V: TRBV29-1; J: TRBJ1-1; size: many; D: NA; CDR3: CSVVPGEVNTEAFF; DNA: TGCAGCGTGGTACCAGGGGAAGTGAACACTGAAGCTTTCTTT
V: TRBV20-1; J: TRBJ2-3; size: many; D: TRBD2; CDR3: CSARAGREYTQYF; DNA: TGCAGTGCTAGAGCGGGGCGGGAGTATACGCAGTATTTT
V: TRBV6-6; J: TRBJ2-7; size: many; D: NA; CDR3: CASSYGSPGGTYEQYF; DNA: TGTGCCAGCAGTTACGGATCCCCCGGGGGAACCTACGAGCAGTACTTC
V: TRBV28; J: TRBJ2-4; size: medium-sized; D: NA; CDR3: CASSTLGGIGNIQYF; DNA: TGTGCCAGCAGTACCCTTGGAGGGATAGGAAACATTCAGTACTTC
V: TRBV4-2; J: TRBJ2-3; size: many; D: TRBD2; CDR3: CASSQDPLAGGRDTQYF; DNA: TGTGCCAGCAGCCAAGATCCGTTGGCGGGAGGGCGGGATACGCAGTATTTT